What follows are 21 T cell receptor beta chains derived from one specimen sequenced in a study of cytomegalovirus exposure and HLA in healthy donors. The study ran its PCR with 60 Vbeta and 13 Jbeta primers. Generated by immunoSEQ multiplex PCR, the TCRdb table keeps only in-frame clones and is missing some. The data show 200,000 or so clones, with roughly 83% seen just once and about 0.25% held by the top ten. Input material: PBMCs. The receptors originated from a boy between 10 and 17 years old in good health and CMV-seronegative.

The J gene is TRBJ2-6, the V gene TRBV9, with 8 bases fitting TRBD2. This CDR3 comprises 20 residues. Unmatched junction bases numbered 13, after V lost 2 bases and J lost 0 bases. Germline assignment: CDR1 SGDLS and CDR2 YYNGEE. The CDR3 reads CASSVGGASGSPSGANVLTF. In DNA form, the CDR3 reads TGTGCCAGCAGCGTCGGAGGGGCTAGCGGGTCGCCCTCTGGGGCCAACGTCCTGACTTTC.

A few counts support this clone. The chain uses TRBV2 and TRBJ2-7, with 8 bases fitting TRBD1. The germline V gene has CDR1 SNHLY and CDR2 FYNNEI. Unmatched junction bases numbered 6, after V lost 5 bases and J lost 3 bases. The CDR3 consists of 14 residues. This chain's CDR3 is CASSWDRPYYEQYF. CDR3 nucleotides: TGTGCCAGCAGTTGGGACAGGCCCTACTACGAGCAGTACTTC.

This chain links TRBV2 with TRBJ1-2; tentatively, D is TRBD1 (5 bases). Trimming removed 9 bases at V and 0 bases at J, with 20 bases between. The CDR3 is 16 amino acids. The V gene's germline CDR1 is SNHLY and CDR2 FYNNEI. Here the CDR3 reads CARSMGGGFTNYGYTF. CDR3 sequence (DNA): TGTGCCAGATCTATGGGGGGTGGATTTACTAACTATGGCTACACCTTC.

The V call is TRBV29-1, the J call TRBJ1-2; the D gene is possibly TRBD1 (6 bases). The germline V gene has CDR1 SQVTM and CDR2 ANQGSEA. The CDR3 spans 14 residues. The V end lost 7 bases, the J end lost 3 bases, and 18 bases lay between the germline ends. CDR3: CSALGGERDYGYTF. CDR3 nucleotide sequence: TGCAGCGCTCTAGGGGGGGAAAGGGACTATGGCTACACCTTC. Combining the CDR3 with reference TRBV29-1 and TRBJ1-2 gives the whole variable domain SAVISQKPSRDICQRGTSLTIQCQVDSQVTMMFWYRQQPGQSLTLIATANQGSEATYESGFVIDKFPISRPNLTFSTLTVSNMSPEDSSIYLCSALGGERDYGYTFGSGTRLTVV.

The CDR3 DNA reads TGCGCCAGCAGCTGGGGACAGTGGGAGAACGAGCAGTACTTC. It yields the protein CASSWGQWENEQYF. The J gene is TRBJ2-7, the V gene TRBV5-1, with 7 bases matching TRBD1. With V trimmed by 3 bases and J by 5 bases, 8 bases remained unmatched. Germline V gives CDR1 SGHRS, CDR2 YFSETQ. This CDR3 region has 14 residues. The whole variable domain, remainder taken from reference TRBV5-1 and TRBJ2-7, is KAGVTQTPRYLIKTRGQQVTLSCSPISGHRSVSWYQQTPGQGLQFLFEYFSETQRNKGNFPGRFSGRQFSNSRSEMNVSTLELGDSALYLCASSWGQWENEQYFGPGTRLTVT.

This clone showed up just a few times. As DNA, the CDR3 is TGTGCCAGCAGCCCCCAGGGGACGTCCTACGAGCAGTACTTC. Protein sequence: CASSPQGTSYEQYF. The chain couples TRBV2 to TRBJ2-7, with a tentative D call TRBD1 (6 bases). This CDR3 is built from 14 residues. Germline CDR1 reads SNHLY; CDR2 reads FYNNEI. The ends were cut back, 6 bases at V and 1 base at J, with 13 bases in the middle.

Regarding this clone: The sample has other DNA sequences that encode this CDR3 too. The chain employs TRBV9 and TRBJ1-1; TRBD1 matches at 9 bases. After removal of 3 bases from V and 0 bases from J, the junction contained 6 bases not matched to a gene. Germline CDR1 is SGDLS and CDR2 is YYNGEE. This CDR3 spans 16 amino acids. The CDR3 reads CASSAGTGSMNTEAFF. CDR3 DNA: TGTGCCAGCAGCGCGGGGACAGGGTCTATGAACACTGAAGCTTTCTTT.

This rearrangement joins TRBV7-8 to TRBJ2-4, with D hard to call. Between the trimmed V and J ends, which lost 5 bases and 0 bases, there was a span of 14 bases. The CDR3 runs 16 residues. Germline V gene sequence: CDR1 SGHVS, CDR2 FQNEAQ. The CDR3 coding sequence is TGTGCCAGCAGCCCCCTGAGCATCCTAGCCAAAAACATTCAGTACTTC. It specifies CASSPLSILAKNIQYF.

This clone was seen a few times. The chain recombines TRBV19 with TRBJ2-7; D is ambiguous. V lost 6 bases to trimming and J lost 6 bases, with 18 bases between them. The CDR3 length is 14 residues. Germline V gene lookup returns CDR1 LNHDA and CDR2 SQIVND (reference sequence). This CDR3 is CASSPEVRLSEQYF. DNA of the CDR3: TGTGCCAGTAGCCCCGAAGTGAGGCTTTCCGAGCAGTACTTC.

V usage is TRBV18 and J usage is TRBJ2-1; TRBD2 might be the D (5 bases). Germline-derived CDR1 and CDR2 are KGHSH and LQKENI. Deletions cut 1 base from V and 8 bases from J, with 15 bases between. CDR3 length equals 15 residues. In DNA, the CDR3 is TGTGCCAGCTCACCACTTTCGGGGAAGATCCATGAGCAGTTCTTC. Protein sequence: CASSPLSGKIHEQFF. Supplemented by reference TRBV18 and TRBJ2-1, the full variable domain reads NAGVMQNPRHLVRRRGQEARLRCSPMKGHSHVYWYRQLPEEGLKFMVYLQKENIIDESGMPKERFSAEFPKEGPSILRIQQVVRGDSAAYFCASSPLSGKIHEQFFGPGTRLTVL.

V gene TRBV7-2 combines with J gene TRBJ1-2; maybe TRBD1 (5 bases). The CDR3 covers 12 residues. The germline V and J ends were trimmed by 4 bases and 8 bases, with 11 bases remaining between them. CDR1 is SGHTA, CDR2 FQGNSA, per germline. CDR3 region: CASSSGTHGYTF. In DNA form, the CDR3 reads TGTGCCAGCAGCTCCGGGACTCACGGCTACACCTTC. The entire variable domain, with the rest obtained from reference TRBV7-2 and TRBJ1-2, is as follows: GAGVSQSPSNKVTEKGKDVELRCDPISGHTALYWYRQSLGQGLEFLIYFQGNSAPDKSGLPSDRFSAERTGGSVSTLTIQRTQQEDSAVYLCASSSGTHGYTFGSGTRLTVV.

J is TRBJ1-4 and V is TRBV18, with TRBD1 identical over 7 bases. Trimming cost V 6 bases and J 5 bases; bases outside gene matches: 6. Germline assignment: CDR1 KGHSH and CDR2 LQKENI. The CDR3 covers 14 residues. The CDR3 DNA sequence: TGTGCCAGCTCCCCTAGGACAGGAAATGAAAAACTGTTTTTT. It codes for CASSPRTGNEKLFF.

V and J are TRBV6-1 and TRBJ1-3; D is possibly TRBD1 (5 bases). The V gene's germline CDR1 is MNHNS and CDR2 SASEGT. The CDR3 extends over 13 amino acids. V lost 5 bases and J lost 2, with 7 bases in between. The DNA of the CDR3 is TGTGCCAGCAGTAAGGGGACTGGAAACACCATATATTTT. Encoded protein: CASSKGTGNTIYF.

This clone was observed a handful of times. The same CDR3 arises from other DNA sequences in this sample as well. CDR3 nucleotides: TGTGCCAGCAGCCTCCTATACAATGAGCAGTTCTTC. This gives the protein CASSLLYNEQFF. The chain links TRBV7-9 to TRBJ2-1, with D unresolved. Germline lookup yields CDR1 SEHNR and CDR2 FQNEAQ (reference sequence). CDR3 size: 12 residues. V was trimmed by 5 bases and J by 4 bases, leaving 6 bases between them.

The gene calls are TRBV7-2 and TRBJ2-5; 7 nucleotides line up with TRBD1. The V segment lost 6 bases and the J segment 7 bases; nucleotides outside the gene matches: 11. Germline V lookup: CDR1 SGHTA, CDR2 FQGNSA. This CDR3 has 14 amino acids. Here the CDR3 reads CASSAQRGLGTQYF. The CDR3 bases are TGTGCCAGCAGTGCCCAGAGGGGGCTGGGGACCCAGTACTTC.

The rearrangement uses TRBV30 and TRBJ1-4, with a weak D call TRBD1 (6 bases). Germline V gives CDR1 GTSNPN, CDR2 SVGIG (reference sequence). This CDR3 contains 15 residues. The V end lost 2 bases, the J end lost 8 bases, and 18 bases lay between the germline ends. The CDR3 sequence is CAWSYEDSLLEKLFF. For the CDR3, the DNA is TGTGCCTGGAGTTACGAGGACAGCCTTCTGGAAAAACTGTTTTTT.

The CDR3 here is CASSVDGQGPMNTEAFF. In DNA, the CDR3 is TGTGCCAGCAGCGTAGACGGACAGGGCCCCATGAACACTGAAGCTTTCTTT. The chain is built from TRBV9 and TRBJ1-1; 8 bases line up with TRBD1. Germline CDR1 is SGDLS and CDR2 is YYNGEE. V dropped 0 bases and J dropped 0; count of bases not matched to a gene: 7. The CDR3 totals 17 residues. Variable domain in full (rest from reference TRBV9 and TRBJ1-1): DSGVTQTPKHLITATGQRVTLRCSPRSGDLSVYWYQQSLDQGLQFLIQYYNGEERAKGNILERFSAQQFPDLHSELNLSSLELGDSALYFCASSVDGQGPMNTEAFFGQGTRLTVV.

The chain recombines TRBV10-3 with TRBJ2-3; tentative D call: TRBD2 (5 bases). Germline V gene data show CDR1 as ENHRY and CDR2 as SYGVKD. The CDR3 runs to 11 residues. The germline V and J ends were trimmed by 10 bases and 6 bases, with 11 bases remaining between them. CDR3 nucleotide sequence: TGTGCCACCCGGGAACAGGATACGCAGTATTTT. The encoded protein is CATREQDTQYF.

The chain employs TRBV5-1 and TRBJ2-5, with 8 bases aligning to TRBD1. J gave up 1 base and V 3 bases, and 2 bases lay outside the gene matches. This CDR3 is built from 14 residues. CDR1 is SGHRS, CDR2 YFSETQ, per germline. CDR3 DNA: TGCGCCAGCAGCTCCGGACAGGGCCAAGAGACCCAGTACTTC. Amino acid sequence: CASSSGQGQETQYF.

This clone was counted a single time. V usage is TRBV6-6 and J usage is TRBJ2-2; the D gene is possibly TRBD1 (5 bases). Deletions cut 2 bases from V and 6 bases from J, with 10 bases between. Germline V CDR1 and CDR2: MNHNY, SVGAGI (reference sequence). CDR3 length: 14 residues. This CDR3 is CASSYRGAAGELFF. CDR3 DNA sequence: TGTGCCAGCAGTTACAGGGGCGCGGCCGGGGAGCTGTTTTTT.

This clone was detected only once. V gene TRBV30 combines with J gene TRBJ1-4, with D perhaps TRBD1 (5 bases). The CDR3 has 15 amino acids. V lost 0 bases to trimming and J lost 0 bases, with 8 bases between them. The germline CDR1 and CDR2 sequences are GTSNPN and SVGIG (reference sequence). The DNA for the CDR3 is TGTGCCTGGAGTGTAGGGGCAGCAACTAATGAAAAACTGTTTTTT. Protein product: CAWSVGAATNEKLFF.